The next 8 T cell receptor beta chains were all read from a single sample in a study of blood T cell repertoires in COVID-19 (dated by TCRdb to the early 2020s). Libraries came from the immunoSEQ multiplex PCR assay. Drawn from immuneACCESS, this table holds only the in-frame rearrangements with V and J called that TCRdb kept. Clones are partly lost; checked studies trace under half to an unresolved V gene and leave the rest unexplained. In this sample the table shows roughly 200,000 clones, 86% of which occur a single time. Of the sample, 4.5% to 6.5% falls within the top ten clones. Sequencing was done on a sample of PBMCs or T cells enriched from blood (not recorded which). Receptors originate from a man aged 40-49 years with acute COVID-19.

The chain employs TRBV28 and TRBJ2-6, with a weak D call TRBD1 (5 bases). The CDR3 is 16 residues long. Germline CDR1 and CDR2: MDHEN and SYDVKM. Trimming removed 3 bases from V and 0 bases from J, with 9 bases in between. CDR3 region: CASSFTGLSGANVLTF. DNA for the CDR3: TGTGCCAGCAGTTTCACAGGCCTCTCTGGGGCCAACGTCCTGACTTTC. Using reference TRBV28 and TRBJ2-6 for the parts outside the CDR3, the full variable domain is DVKVTQSSRYLVKRTGEKVFLECVQDMDHENMFWYRQDPGLGLRLIYFSYDVKMKEKGDIPEGYSVSREKKERFSLILESASTNQTSMYLCASSFTGLSGANVLTFGAGSRLTVL.

The chain recombines TRBV24-1 with TRBJ2-1; D remains unclear. V lost 0 bases, J lost 6 bases, and 14 bases lay in between. CDR3 size: 16 residues. CDR1 is KGHDR, CDR2 SFDVKD, per germline. The CDR3 nucleotides are TGTGCCACCAGTGATTTGGGGCAATCGAAAGGCAATGAGCAGTTCTTC. This sequence encodes CATSDLGQSKGNEQFF.

The chain is built from TRBV2 and TRBJ1-2; D not resolved. Germline V gene data show CDR1 as SNHLY and CDR2 as FYNNEI. Trimming cost V 6 bases and J 4 bases, with 18 bases left between them. The CDR3 runs to 15 residues. The CDR3 region is CASSPGTVSPYGYTF. CDR3 coding DNA: TGTGCCAGCAGCCCGGGAACTGTTAGCCCCTATGGCTACACCTTC. Full variable domain (remainder filled in from reference TRBV2 and TRBJ1-2): EPEVTQTPSHQVTQMGQEVILRCVPISNHLYFYWYRQILGQKVEFLVSFYNNEISEKSEIFDDQFSVERPDGSNFTLKIRSTKLEDSAMYFCASSPGTVSPYGYTFGSGTRLTVV.

The chain joins TRBV6-5 to TRBJ2-5; TRBD1 is a possible D gene (5 bases). CDR1 MNHEY and CDR2 SVGAGI come from the germline V gene. Trimming took 2 bases from V and 2 from J, leaving 9 bases between them. The CDR3 consists of 14 residues. DNA of the CDR3: TGTGCCAGCAGTTACGAGACAGAGCAAGAGACCCAGTACTTC. Amino acids: CASSYETEQETQYF.

The chain uses TRBV7-2 and TRBJ2-1; tentatively, D is TRBD2 (5 bases). V lost 8 bases to trimming and J lost 9 bases, with 23 bases between them. CDR3 length equals 15 residues. The V gene's germline CDR1 is SGHTA and CDR2 FQGNSA. CDR3 nucleotides: TGTGCCAGCGTCCCAAGCGTGAGGGTTTTTGGTGAGCAGTTCTTC. Its protein is CASVPSVRVFGEQFF.

The chain joins TRBV5-4 to TRBJ2-1; TRBD1 matches 10 bases. J gave up 4 bases and V 4 bases, and 5 bases lay outside the gene matches. The CDR3 is 15 residues long. The germline CDR1 and CDR2 sequences are SGHNT and YYREEE (reference sequence). CDR3 nucleotides: TGTGCCAGCAGCCTCGGGACAGGGGAATACAATGAGCAGTTCTTC. Protein sequence: CASSLGTGEYNEQFF.

The chain recombines TRBV7-2 with TRBJ1-1; 7 positions agree with TRBD1. Germline loops: CDR1 SGHTA, CDR2 FQGNSA. CDR3 length: 15 residues. The ends lost 5 bases at V and 2 bases at J; junction bases unmatched: 8. CDR3 in DNA: TGTGCCAGCAGCCCTATGTCAGGGGGTAACACTGAAGCTTTCTTT. Translated: CASSPMSGGNTEAFF.

This clone was counted a single time. The rearrangement uses TRBV10-3 and TRBJ2-5; D is uncertain. V gave up 3 bases and J gave up 4 bases, with 6 bases separating them. The CDR3 runs to 12 residues. In germline, CDR1 is ENHRY, CDR2 SYGVKD. The CDR3 sequence is CAISDNGETQYF. The CDR3 DNA sequence: TGTGCCATCAGTGATAACGGAGAGACCCAGTACTTC.